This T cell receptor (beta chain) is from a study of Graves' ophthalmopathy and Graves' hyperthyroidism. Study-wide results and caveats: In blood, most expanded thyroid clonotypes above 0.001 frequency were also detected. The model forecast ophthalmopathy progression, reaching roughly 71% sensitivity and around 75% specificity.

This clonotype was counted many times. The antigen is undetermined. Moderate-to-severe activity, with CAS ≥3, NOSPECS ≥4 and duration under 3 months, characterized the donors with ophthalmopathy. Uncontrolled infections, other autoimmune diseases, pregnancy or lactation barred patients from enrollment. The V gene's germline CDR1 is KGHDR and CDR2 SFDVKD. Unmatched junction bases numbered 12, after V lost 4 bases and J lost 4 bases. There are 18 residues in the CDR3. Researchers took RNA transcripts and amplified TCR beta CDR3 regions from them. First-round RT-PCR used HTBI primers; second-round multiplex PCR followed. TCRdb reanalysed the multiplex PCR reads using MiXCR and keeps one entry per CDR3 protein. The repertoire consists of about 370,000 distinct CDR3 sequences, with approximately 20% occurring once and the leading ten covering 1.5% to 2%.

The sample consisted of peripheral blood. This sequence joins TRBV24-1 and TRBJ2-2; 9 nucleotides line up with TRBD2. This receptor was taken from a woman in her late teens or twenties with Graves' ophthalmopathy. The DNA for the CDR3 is TGTGCCACCAGTGACGCGAAGTTAGCGGGAGTCGCCACCGGGGAGCTGTTTTTT. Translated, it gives CATSDAKLAGVATGELFF.